The clone carrying this T cell receptor (beta chain) was counted many times. An oligo carrying a UMI was ligated to the cDNA 3' end. An equimolar mix of RC1.1 and RC1.2 primed the beta chain across TRBC1 and TRBC2. TCRdb itself ran the UMI-ligation and nested PCR reads through MiXCR, one entry per CDR3 protein. The sample has approximately 60,000 distinct CDR3 sequences, about 12% seen once. This record comes from a study of quantifying T cell responses using KT2 cells. Turning to the study itself: RNA was reverse transcribed with TCR alpha and beta constant-region primers.

The sample is PBMC spiked with counted cells of clone KT2. Germline V gene lookup returns CDR1 SGHAT and CDR2 FQDESV (reference sequence). Unmatched junction bases numbered 6, after V lost 7 bases and J lost 5 bases. The CDR3 length is 14 residues. Sample: PBMCs spiked with cells of the T cell clone KT2. V and J are TRBV11-1 and TRBJ2-1; 9 nucleotides agree with TRBD2. This clonotype was sampled from a human donor. CDR3 amino acids: CASKPGLAHNEQFF. CDR3 in DNA: TGTGCCAGCAAACCGGGACTAGCCCACAATGAGCAGTTCTTC.